The 20 T cell receptor beta chains in this list originate from one sample, sequenced in a study of cytomegalovirus exposure and HLA in healthy donors. Both 60 Vbeta primers and 13 Jbeta primers went into the PCR. Generated by immunoSEQ multiplex PCR, the TCRdb table keeps only in-frame clones and is missing some. In the table there are 100,000 or so clones, around 80% of which are singletons. The sample consisted of PBMCs. The receptor set was obtained from a male donor in good health and CMV-seropositive.

This chain joins TRBV25-1 and TRBJ2-3, with 9 nucleotides matching TRBD2. Per the germline V gene, CDR1 is MGHDK and CDR2 is SYGVNS. Unmatched junction bases numbered 2, after V lost 6 bases and J lost 1 base. The length of the CDR3 is 14 residues. The CDR3 sequence: CASRASGGTDTQYF. CDR3 nucleotide sequence: TGTGCCAGCAGGGCTAGCGGGGGCACAGATACGCAGTATTTT. Drawing the rest from reference TRBV25-1 and TRBJ2-3, the complete variable domain is EADIYQTPRYLVIGTGKKITLECSQTMGHDKMYWYQQDPGMELHLIHYSYGVNSTEKGDLSSESTVSRIRTEHFPLTLESARPSHTSQYLCASRASGGTDTQYFGPGTRLTVL.

The chain employs TRBV2 and TRBJ2-3; TRBD1 is a possible D gene (6 bases). V lost 0 bases and J 5 bases, leaving 9 bases between the germline ends. CDR3 length: 14 amino acids. Germline CDR1 is SNHLY and CDR2 is FYNNEI. CDR3 sequence: CASSEAGARDTQYF. The CDR3 coding sequence is TGTGCCAGCAGTGAAGCGGGGGCGCGAGATACGCAGTATTTT. Full variable domain (missing parts from reference TRBV2 and TRBJ2-3): EPEVTQTPSHQVTQMGQEVILRCVPISNHLYFYWYRQILGQKVEFLVSFYNNEISEKSEIFDDQFSVERPDGSNFTLKIRSTKLEDSAMYFCASSEAGARDTQYFGPGTRLTVL.

V and J are TRBV27 and TRBJ2-2, with TRBD1 matching over 11 bases. The CDR3 is made up of 16 amino acids. V was pared by 4 bases and J by 4 bases, with 5 bases of the junction left unmatched. Looked up from germline, CDR1 is MNHEY and CDR2 is SMNVEV (reference sequence). This chain's CDR3 is CASSSRTGGITGELFF. CDR3 DNA: TGTGCCAGCAGTTCAAGGACAGGGGGCATCACCGGGGAGCTGTTTTTT.

The V and J genes are TRBV27 and TRBJ1-2; 8 bases map to TRBD1. V trimming: 6 bases; J trimming: 3 bases; junction bases outside the gene matches: 9. The CDR3 sequence is 15 residues long. Looked up from germline, CDR1 is MNHEY and CDR2 is SMNVEV (reference sequence). CDR3: CASSPLRGPHYGYTF. The CDR3, as DNA: TGTGCCAGCAGCCCCCTCAGGGGGCCCCACTATGGCTACACCTTC.

The chain carries TRBV7-2 and TRBJ2-5; D is perhaps TRBD2 (6 bases). The CDR3 sequence is 15 residues long. Looked up from germline, CDR1 is SGHTA and CDR2 is FQGNSA. Trimming took off 5 bases at V and 1 base at J, with 14 bases between the two ends. CDR3 amino acids: CASSPIGLTQETQYF. The CDR3 DNA is TGTGCCAGCAGCCCCATCGGACTAACCCAAGAGACCCAGTACTTC.

J is TRBJ2-5 and V is TRBV30, with D unclear. CDR1 and CDR2 from the germline V gene are GTSNPN and SVGIG (reference sequence). V lost 0 bases, J lost 5 bases, and 7 bases lay in between. This CDR3 is built from 12 residues. CDR3 residues: CAWSVVEETQYF. The CDR3 nucleotides are TGTGCCTGGAGTGTTGTTGAGGAGACCCAGTACTTC.

CDR3 amino acids: CATNSYGTVYGYTF. The CDR3 DNA reads TGTGCCACCAACTCCTACGGGACAGTCTATGGCTACACCTTC. This chain uses TRBV2 with TRBJ1-2; TRBD1 agrees at 7 bases. The CDR3 has 14 residues. CDR1 is SNHLY, CDR2 FYNNEI, per germline. V dropped 10 bases and J dropped 4; count of bases not matched to a gene: 12.

This sequence joins TRBV5-6 and TRBJ2-5; maybe TRBD2 (7 bases). The germline V gene has CDR1 SGHDT and CDR2 YYEEEE. Trimming cost V 0 bases and J 1 base, with 10 bases left between them. CDR3 length: 15 amino acids. CDR3 in amino acids: CASSLARGAQETQYF. The CDR3 nucleotides read TGTGCCAGCAGCTTGGCCCGGGGGGCCCAAGAGACCCAGTACTTC.

The genes are TRBV4-1 and TRBJ1-5; 8 bases match TRBD1. This CDR3 contains 14 residues. Losses at the gene ends were 4 bases for V and 3 bases for J; bases not matched to a gene: 2. The V gene's germline CDR1 is MGHRA and CDR2 YSYEKL. The CDR3 loop reads CASSRQGYNQPQHF. CDR3 sequence (DNA): TGCGCCAGCAGCCGACAGGGGTACAATCAGCCCCAGCATTTT.

This clone was recorded a few times. The gene calls are TRBV5-5 and TRBJ1-1; D uncertain. The CDR3 contains 14 residues. Trimming pared 3 bases from V and 3 bases from J, leaving 12 bases between. Germline V gene lookup returns CDR1 SGHKS and CDR2 YYEKEE (reference sequence). The CDR3 here is CASSSQVRDTEAFF. The CDR3 coding sequence is TGTGCCAGCAGCTCCCAGGTTCGAGACACTGAAGCTTTCTTT. Together with reference TRBV5-5 and TRBJ1-1, the CDR3 gives the full variable domain: DAGVTQSPTHLIKTRGQQVTLRCSPISGHKSVSWYQQVLGQGPQFIFQYYEKEERGRGNFPDRFSARQFPNYSSELNVNALLLGDSALYLCASSSQVRDTEAFFGQGTRLTVV.

The chain couples TRBV5-1 to TRBJ1-1, with a possible D match to TRBD1 (5 bases). The V end lost 1 base, the J end lost 5 bases, and 12 bases lay between the germline ends. The germline gives CDR1 SGHRS, CDR2 YFSETQ. This CDR3 is 14 amino acids long. This chain's CDR3 is CASSLWGEGTEAFF. As DNA, the CDR3 is TGCGCCAGCAGCTTGTGGGGGGAGGGGACTGAAGCTTTCTTT.

The chain uses TRBV28 and TRBJ2-7; D unresolved. The CDR3 totals 13 residues. Trimming took off 1 base at V and 1 base at J, with 5 bases between the two ends. From germline, CDR1 is MDHEN and CDR2 SYDVKM. The CDR3 DNA sequence: TGTGCCAGCAGTTTATACGGTTCCTACGAGCAGTACTTC. It encodes CASSLYGSYEQYF. Together with reference TRBV28 and TRBJ2-7, the CDR3 gives the full variable domain: DVKVTQSSRYLVKRTGEKVFLECVQDMDHENMFWYRQDPGLGLRLIYFSYDVKMKEKGDIPEGYSVSREKKERFSLILESASTNQTSMYLCASSLYGSYEQYFGPGTRLTVT.

The J gene is TRBJ2-5, the V gene TRBV27, with TRBD2 as a possible D gene (6 bases). Germline V lookup: CDR1 MNHEY, CDR2 SMNVEV (reference sequence). The V and J ends lost 6 bases and 1 base respectively, with 12 bases between them. The length of the CDR3 is 14 residues. The CDR3 DNA reads TGTGCCAGCAGCGCCCTCGGGGGCCAAGAGACCCAGTACTTC. Its translation is CASSALGGQETQYF.

The V and J genes are TRBV19 and TRBJ2-4; TRBD2 is a possible D gene (7 bases). The CDR3 runs to 17 residues. Germline CDR1 reads LNHDA; CDR2 reads SQIVND (reference sequence). Trimming removed 3 bases at V and 0 bases at J, with 15 bases between. Here the CDR3 DNA reads TGTGCCAGTAGTATTTTACAGGGAGGGGGAGCCAAAAACATTCAGTACTTC. It is translated as CASSILQGGGAKNIQYF.

This clone was recorded a few times. CDR3: CASSFTGVTPPAV. CDR3 DNA sequence: TGTGCCAGCAGTTTTACCGGGGTCACACCCCCAGCTGTC. The chain carries TRBV28 and TRBJ2-7, with a tentative D call TRBD2 (5 bases). The CDR3 consists of 13 residues. Germline CDR1 and CDR2: MDHEN and SYDVKM.

The rearrangement links TRBV7-3 to TRBJ2-1, with TRBD1 matching 11 bases. Germline trimming cut 5 bases from V and 5 bases from J; bases unmatched to any gene: 8. CDR1 and CDR2 (germline): SGHTA, FQGTGA. This CDR3 spans 16 amino acids. This CDR3 is CASSPTGTGGDNEQFF. CDR3 bases: TGTGCCAGCAGCCCCACCGGGACAGGGGGGGACAATGAGCAGTTCTTC.

The chain is built from TRBV5-6 and TRBJ1-6, with D perhaps matching TRBD1 (6 bases). This CDR3 comprises 14 residues. CDR1 SGHDT and CDR2 YYEEEE come from the germline V gene. V was trimmed by 0 bases and J by 6 bases, leaving 7 bases between them. The CDR3 here is CASSLGTVNSPLHF. The CDR3 DNA reads as TGTGCCAGCAGCTTGGGGACAGTTAATTCACCCCTCCACTTT.

The chain employs TRBV2 and TRBJ1-4, with 7 bases aligning to TRBD1. With 6 bases clipped from V and 0 bases from J, the junction kept 4 bases outside the gene matches. The CDR3 is 15 amino acids. From germline, CDR1 is SNHLY and CDR2 FYNNEI. CDR3 amino acids: CASSRDSSTNEKLFF. CDR3 DNA: TGTGCCAGCAGCAGGGACAGTTCAACTAATGAAAAACTGTTTTTT. The full variable domain, completed using reference TRBV2 and TRBJ1-4, is EPEVTQTPSHQVTQMGQEVILRCVPISNHLYFYWYRQILGQKVEFLVSFYNNEISEKSEIFDDQFSVERPDGSNFTLKIRSTKLEDSAMYFCASSRDSSTNEKLFFGSGTQLSVL.

The count of this clone is one. This chain links TRBV10-3 with TRBJ1-1, with D tentatively TRBD1 (5 bases). Germline CDR1 is ENHRY and CDR2 is SYGVKD. The V end lost 2 bases, the J end lost 1 base, and 5 bases lay between the germline ends. This CDR3 is 13 amino acids long. The CDR3 DNA reads TGTGCCATCAGTGAGACAGGGAACACTGAAGCTTTCTTT. Translated: CAISETGNTEAFF.

The V call is TRBV15, the J call TRBJ1-2, with D hard to call. Trimming cost V 3 bases and J 3 bases, with 14 bases left between them. This CDR3 is built from 15 residues. The germline CDR1 and CDR2 sequences are LNHNV and YYDKDF (reference sequence). CDR3 region: CATSSLVDLDYGYTF. CDR3 DNA: TGTGCCACCAGCAGCTTGGTGGACTTGGACTATGGCTACACCTTC.